This entry lists 27 T cell receptor beta chains sequenced from one sample in a study of vaccination and CD4 T cells after COVID-19. Cultured CD4+ T-cell DNA underwent Oncomine TCR Beta short-read sequencing. Cultured CD4+ T cells yielded the extracted genomic DNA. Using its own MiXCR run on the PCR reads, TCRdb lists one record per CDR3 protein. The sample has under 8,000 distinct CDR3 sequences, over 35% seen once. Specified treatment: approximately 9-day PBMC culture with coronavirus spike peptide pools or control peptides (ViraFEST assay). Harvesting of the unexposed donor's CD4+ T cells predated the COVID-19 pandemic (2011-2018). No antigen has been assigned to these receptors. The material sequenced was CD4+ T cells from blood, cultured in vitro. These TCRs come from a human donor in good health.

The chain links TRBV28 to TRBJ2-2, with 8 bases that match TRBD1. V was clipped by 5 bases and J by 5 bases; unmatched bases: 10. From germline, CDR1 is MDHEN and CDR2 SYDVKM. The CDR3 spans 16 residues. DNA for the CDR3: TGTGCCAGCAGTCAGGGGGCAGCCAAATTGACCGGGGAGCTGTTTTTT. The encoded protein is CASSQGAAKLTGELFF.

This clonotype turned up a few times. This sequence joins TRBV19 and TRBJ1-5; no reliable D call. The CDR3 extends over 15 amino acids. Trimming stripped 8 bases from V and 7 bases from J, with 21 bases between. The germline gives CDR1 LNHDA, CDR2 SQIVND (reference sequence). As DNA, the CDR3 is TGTGCCAGTGTCGACATATCCCGTTATCTGCAGCCCCAGCATTTT. The encoded protein is CASVDISRYLQPQHF.

This clonotype came up a few times. The CDR3 bases are TGCAGTGCTACCGCCCCTTGGGGGTGGAGCACAGATACGCAGTATTTT. Its translation: CSATAPWGWSTDTQYF. The V call is TRBV20-1, the J call TRBJ2-3, with D possibly called TRBD1 or TRBD2 (5 bases each). The ends were cut back, 4 bases at V and 0 bases at J, with 17 bases in the middle. There are 16 residues in the CDR3. The germline CDR1 and CDR2 sequences are DFQATT and SNEGSKA (reference sequence).

There are a few counts of this clonotype. The gene calls are TRBV6-1 and TRBJ2-6, with unresolved D. This CDR3 has 12 amino acids. Germline lookup yields CDR1 MNHNS and CDR2 SASEGT. This chain's CDR3 is CTVDSGANVLTF. The CDR3 DNA reads as TGTACAGTGGACTCTGGGGCCAACGTCCTGACTTTC.

The rearrangement uses TRBV2 and TRBJ2-6; 7 nucleotides line up with TRBD2. This CDR3 has 15 residues. Germline V gives CDR1 SNHLY, CDR2 FYNNEI. V was pared by 8 bases and J by 1 base, with 5 bases of the junction left unmatched. The DNA for the CDR3 is TGTGCCAGCCTGGCGGGGGAATCTGGGGCCAACGTCCTGACTTTC. Its translation: CASLAGESGANVLTF.

In its sample, this clonotype was seen a few times. The chain joins TRBV6-1 to TRBJ1-5, with D uncertain. The CDR3 runs to 13 residues. V lost 6 bases, J lost 5 bases, and 11 bases lay in between. Per the germline V gene, CDR1 is MNHNS and CDR2 is SASEGT. CDR3 loop: CASSQVDYQPQHF. CDR3 in DNA: TGTGCCAGCAGCCAGGTCGACTATCAGCCCCAGCATTTT.

The genes are TRBV19 and TRBJ2-2; TRBD2 matches 11 bases. V shed 5 bases and J 4 bases; nucleotides not matched to a gene: 3. The CDR3 runs 15 residues. Germline V gene sequence: CDR1 LNHDA, CDR2 SQIVND (reference sequence). The CDR3 protein is CASSVTSGITGELFF. CDR3 nucleotide sequence: TGTGCCAGTAGTGTGACTAGCGGGATCACCGGGGAGCTGTTTTTT.

The genes are TRBV27 and TRBJ2-5, with TRBD1 matching over 8 bases. V was pared by 3 bases and J by 7 bases, with 13 bases of the junction left unmatched. Germline V gene sequence: CDR1 MNHEY, CDR2 SMNVEV (reference sequence). The CDR3 runs 16 residues. The CDR3 nucleotides are TGTGCCAGCAGTTTGCAAGGACAGGGCCCGGGGTTGACCCAGTACTTC. This gives the protein CASSLQGQGPGLTQYF.

This clonotype was detected only a few times. The rearrangement links TRBV27 to TRBJ2-2; the D gene is possibly TRBD2 (7 bases). V was shortened by 6 bases and J by 1 base, with 12 bases between the two germline ends. The germline CDR1 and CDR2 sequences are MNHEY and SMNVEV (reference sequence). The CDR3 contains 15 residues. The CDR3 sequence: CASRLGGQNTGELFF. As DNA, the CDR3 is TGTGCCAGCAGGCTGGGGGGGCAGAACACCGGGGAGCTGTTTTTT.

Here the CDR3 reads CASKPGHDYGYTF. CDR3 DNA sequence: TGTGCCAGCAAACCGGGACATGACTATGGCTACACCTTC. The chain uses TRBV6-1 and TRBJ1-2, with D tentatively TRBD1 (6 bases). The length of the CDR3 is 13 residues. CDR1 is MNHNS and CDR2 is SASEGT in the germline V gene. Between the trimmed V and J ends, which lost 7 bases and 3 bases, there was a span of 12 bases.

This clonotype showed up just a few times. The rearrangement uses TRBV4-2 and TRBJ1-1, with a tentative D call TRBD1 (6 bases). The V gene lost 1 base and the J gene lost 3 bases, with 15 bases spanning the gap. The CDR3 extends over 16 amino acids. Looked up from germline, CDR1 is LGHNA and CDR2 is YNFKEQ. CDR3 DNA sequence: TGTGCCAGCAGCCAAGCTACAGGGAAATTGGACACTGAAGCTTTCTTT. It translates to CASSQATGKLDTEAFF.

The chain employs TRBV28 and TRBJ2-4; 9 bases are shared with TRBD1. V lost 6 bases and J lost 7; bases outside the gene matches: 13. Germline V CDR1 and CDR2: MDHEN, SYDVKM. CDR3 size: 16 residues. CDR3 bases: TGTGCCAGCAGCGCCGGGACAGGGAAGTTCTACAACATTCAGTACTTC. It yields the protein CASSAGTGKFYNIQYF.

V is TRBV4-1 and J is TRBJ1-4; D is possibly TRBD1 (6 bases). Trimming left V 3 bases short and J 17 bases short, with 22 bases between. Germline CDR1 reads MGHRA; CDR2 reads YSYEKL. The CDR3 loop spans 14 amino acids. CDR3 protein: CASSHPGQHPAGFF. As DNA, the CDR3 is TGCGCCAGCAGCCACCCGGGACAACACCCGGCGGGTTTTTTT.

A few counts support this clonotype. The J gene is TRBJ2-1, the V gene TRBV11-3; TRBD2 agrees at 7 bases. The closer fit of TRBJ2-7 to the DNA end suggests the J call may be wrong. Germline V gene lookup returns CDR1 SGHNT and CDR2 YENEEA. The CDR3 is made up of 15 amino acids. CDR3 loop: CASSPSGNFYDEQYF. Here the CDR3 DNA reads TGTGCCAGCAGCCCGAGCGGGAACTTTTACGACGAGCAGTACTTC.

This sequence joins TRBV24-1 and TRBJ2-2; 9 bases fit TRBD1. V dropped 1 base and J dropped 7; count of bases not matched to a gene: 12. The germline V gene encodes CDR1 KGHDR and CDR2 SFDVKD. CDR3 size: 18 residues. CDR3 sequence (DNA): TGTGCCACCAGTGATTTCGAGACAGGGGGAGAACGGGGCGGGGAGCTGTTTTTT. Encoded protein: CATSDFETGGERGGELFF.

This chain connects TRBV7-2 to TRBJ1-2; weak D call: TRBD1 (5 bases). The CDR3 consists of 12 residues. Between the trimmed V and J ends, which lost 2 bases and 7 bases, there was a span of 8 bases. Germline lookup yields CDR1 SGHTA and CDR2 FQGNSA. The CDR3 sequence: CASSLSRVGYTF. The CDR3 coding sequence is TGTGCCAGCAGCTTATCCAGGGTTGGCTACACCTTC.

The rearrangement links TRBV20-1 to TRBJ2-7, with D perhaps TRBD2 (6 bases). This CDR3 has 11 amino acids. Trimming took 7 bases from V and 1 from J, leaving 8 bases between them. Germline V lookup: CDR1 DFQATT, CDR2 SNEGSKA (reference sequence). The chain's CDR3 is CSVGTSYEQYF. DNA for the CDR3: TGCAGTGTAGGGACTTCCTACGAGCAGTACTTC.

The J gene is TRBJ2-7, the V gene TRBV6-2 or TRBV6-3, with 8 positions matching TRBD1. CDR1 is MNHEY, CDR2 SVGEGT, per germline. This CDR3 is 19 amino acids long. V trimming: 7 bases; J trimming: 0 bases; junction bases outside the gene matches: 20. The CDR3, as DNA: TGTGCCAGCAACCCCAGCAGTTACGACCCCAGGGGGCTCTCCTACGAGCAGTACTTC. This translates into CASNPSSYDPRGLSYEQYF.

This clonotype was counted between two and nine times. The J gene is TRBJ1-2, the V gene TRBV27; D is ambiguous. CDR1 is MNHEY, CDR2 SMNVEV, per germline (reference sequence). The length of the CDR3 is 14 residues. Trimming removed 3 bases at V and 2 bases at J, with 10 bases between. This CDR3 reads CASSFHGGNYGYTF. For the CDR3, the DNA is TGTGCCAGCAGTTTTCATGGAGGGAACTATGGCTACACCTTC.

The CDR3: CSATTSGTLYEQYF. For the CDR3, the DNA is TGCAGTGCTACGACTAGCGGGACTCTCTACGAGCAGTACTTC. The genes are TRBV20-1 and TRBJ2-7; 11 bases agree with TRBD2. Germline V gene data show CDR1 as DFQATT and CDR2 as SNEGSKA (reference sequence). Losses at the gene ends were 4 bases for V and 3 bases for J; bases not matched to a gene: 5. The CDR3 length is 14 residues.

V and J are TRBV27 and TRBJ1-2; 8 bases align to TRBD1. The J segment lost 4 bases and the V segment lost 1 base, leaving 8 bases of the junction unmatched. The CDR3 has 16 amino acids. Germline-derived CDR1 and CDR2 are MNHEY and SMNVEV (reference sequence). The CDR3 coding sequence is TGTGCCAGCAGTTTATTTCCAGGGGGCGCGTTCTATGGCTACACCTTC. This encodes CASSLFPGGAFYGYTF.

The V and J genes are TRBV6-4 and TRBJ2-2; no clear D gene. The CDR3 spans 13 residues. CDR1 and CDR2 (germline): MRHNA, SNTAGT. With 2 bases removed from V and 3 bases from J, the gap between germline ends came to 4 bases. CDR3 in amino acids: CASSDRDTGELFF. The CDR3 DNA reads TGTGCCAGCAGTGACAGGGACACCGGGGAGCTGTTTTTT.

This clonotype was observed a few times. The chain combines TRBV28 with TRBJ1-6; D remains ambiguous. CDR1 is MDHEN and CDR2 is SYDVKM in the germline V gene. V was clipped by 10 bases and J by 5 bases, with 12 bases between them. This CDR3 has 13 amino acids. This CDR3 is CAIKGYHNSPLHF. Here the CDR3 DNA reads TGTGCCATCAAGGGTTACCATAATTCACCCCTCCACTTT.

The table lists this clonotype with a few counts. This chain's CDR3 is CASGLGRPTGELFF. The CDR3 DNA reads TGTGCCAGCGGTTTGGGGAGACCCACCGGGGAGCTGTTTTTT. The gene calls are TRBV7-3 and TRBJ2-2, with TRBD2 as a possible D gene (5 bases). The CDR3 is made up of 14 amino acids. Deletions cut 8 bases from V and 4 bases from J, with 14 bases between. Germline V gene data show CDR1 as SGHTA and CDR2 as FQGTGA. The entire variable domain, with the rest obtained from reference TRBV7-3 and TRBJ2-2, is as follows: GAGVSQTPSNKVTEKGKYVELRCDPISGHTALYWYRQSLGQGPEFLIYFQGTGAADDSGLPNDRFFAVRPEGSVSTLKIQRTERGDSAVYLCASGLGRPTGELFFGEGSRLTVL.

The gene calls are TRBV4-1 and TRBJ1-3; 10 nucleotides align to TRBD1. CDR1 and CDR2 (germline): MGHRA, YSYEKL. The V and J ends lost 1 base and 0 bases, in that order; junction bases with no gene match: 9. The CDR3 totals 19 residues. The DNA for the CDR3 is TGCGCCAGCAGCCAAGGTGAGACCGGGACAGGGGACTCTGGAAACACCATATATTTT. Translated: CASSQGETGTGDSGNTIYF.

The chain employs TRBV30 and TRBJ2-3; unclear D gene. Trimming removed 3 bases at V and 5 bases at J, with 9 bases between. This CDR3 is built from 12 residues. Germline CDR1 is GTSNPN and CDR2 is SVGIG (reference sequence). This chain's CDR3 is CAWSPLGDTQYF. CDR3 in DNA: TGTGCCTGGAGCCCCCTCGGAGATACGCAGTATTTT. The variable domain in full, completed from reference TRBV30 and TRBJ2-3, reads SQTIHQWPATLVQPVGSPLSLECTVEGTSNPNLYWYRQAAGRGLQLLFYSVGIGQISSEVPQNLSASRPQDRQFILSSKKLLLSDSGFYLCAWSPLGDTQYFGPGTRLTVL.

V and J are TRBV29-1 and TRBJ2-3; perhaps TRBD2 as D (6 bases). This CDR3 has 14 residues. Germline V CDR1 and CDR2: SQVTM, ANQGSEA. V shed 7 bases and J shed 0 bases, with 14 bases lying between them. CDR3 DNA sequence: TGCAGCGCTCCTCGGCGGGGCAGCACAGATACGCAGTATTTT. Its protein product is CSAPRRGSTDTQYF.